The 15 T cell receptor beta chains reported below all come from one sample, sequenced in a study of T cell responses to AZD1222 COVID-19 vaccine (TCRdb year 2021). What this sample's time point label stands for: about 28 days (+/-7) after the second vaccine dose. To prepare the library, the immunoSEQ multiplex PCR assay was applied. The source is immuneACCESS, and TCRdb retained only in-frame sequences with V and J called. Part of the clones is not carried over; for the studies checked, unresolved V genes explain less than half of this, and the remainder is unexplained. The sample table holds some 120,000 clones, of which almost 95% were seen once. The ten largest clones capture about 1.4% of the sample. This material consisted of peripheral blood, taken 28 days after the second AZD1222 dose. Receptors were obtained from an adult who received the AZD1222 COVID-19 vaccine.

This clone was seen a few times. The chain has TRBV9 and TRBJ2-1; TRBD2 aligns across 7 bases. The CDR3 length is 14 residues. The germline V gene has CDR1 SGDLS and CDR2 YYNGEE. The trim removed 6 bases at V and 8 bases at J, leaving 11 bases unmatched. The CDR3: CASTTGGRGHEQFF. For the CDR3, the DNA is TGTGCCAGCACAACGGGAGGTCGGGGCCATGAGCAGTTCTTC. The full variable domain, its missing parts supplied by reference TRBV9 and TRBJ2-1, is DSGVTQTPKHLITATGQRVTLRCSPRSGDLSVYWYQQSLDQGLQFLIQYYNGEERAKGNILERFSAQQFPDLHSELNLSSLELGDSALYFCASTTGGRGHEQFFGPGTRLTVL.

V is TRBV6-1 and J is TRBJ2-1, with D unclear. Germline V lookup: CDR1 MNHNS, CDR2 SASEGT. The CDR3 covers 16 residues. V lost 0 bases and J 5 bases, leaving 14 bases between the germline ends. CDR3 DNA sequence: TGTGCCAGCAGTGAAGCGCCCCTGGGAAACCACAATGAGCAGTTCTTC. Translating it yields CASSEAPLGNHNEQFF.

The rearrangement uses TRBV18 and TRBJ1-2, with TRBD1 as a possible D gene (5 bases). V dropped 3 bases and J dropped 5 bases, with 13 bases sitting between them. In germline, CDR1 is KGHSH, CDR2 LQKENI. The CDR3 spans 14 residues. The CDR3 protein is CASSPTELRYGYTF. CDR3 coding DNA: TGTGCCAGCTCACCGACAGAACTAAGATATGGCTACACCTTC.

CDR3 coding DNA: TGTGCCAGCTCACCCCCGGGTCTCGGCAATCAGCCCCAGCATTTT. This gives the protein CASSPPGLGNQPQHF. The V and J genes are TRBV18 and TRBJ1-5; D is undetermined. The CDR3 consists of 15 residues. The germline CDR1 and CDR2 sequences are KGHSH and LQKENI. V was trimmed by 3 bases and J by 2 bases, leaving 11 bases between them.

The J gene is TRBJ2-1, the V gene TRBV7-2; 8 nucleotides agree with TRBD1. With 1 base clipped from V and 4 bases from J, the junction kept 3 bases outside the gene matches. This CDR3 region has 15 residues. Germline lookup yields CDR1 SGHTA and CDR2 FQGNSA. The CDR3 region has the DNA TGTGCCAGCAGCTTAGGGCAGGGGGCGTACAATGAGCAGTTCTTC. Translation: CASSLGQGAYNEQFF.

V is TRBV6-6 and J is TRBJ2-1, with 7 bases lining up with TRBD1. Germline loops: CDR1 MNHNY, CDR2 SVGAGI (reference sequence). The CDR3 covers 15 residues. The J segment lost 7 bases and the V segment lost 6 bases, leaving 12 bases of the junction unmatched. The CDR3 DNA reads TGTGCCAGCAGGTACGGGACAGTGGGTCGGAATGAGCAGTTCTTC. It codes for CASRYGTVGRNEQFF.

The CDR3 DNA sequence: TGTGCCACAGCCCCAGAGAACACTGAAGCTTTCTTT. It encodes CATAPENTEAFF. The chain uses TRBV10-3 and TRBJ1-1; D is uncertain. There are 12 residues in the CDR3. CDR1 ENHRY and CDR2 SYGVKD come from the germline V gene. The ends were cut back, 10 bases at V and 1 base at J, with 10 bases in the middle.

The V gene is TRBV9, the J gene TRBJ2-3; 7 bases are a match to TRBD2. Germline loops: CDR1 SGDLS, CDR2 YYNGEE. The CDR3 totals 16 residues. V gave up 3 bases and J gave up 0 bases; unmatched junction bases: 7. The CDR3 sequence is CASSALAGTSTDTQYF. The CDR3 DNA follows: TGTGCCAGCAGCGCTTTAGCGGGTACTAGCACAGATACGCAGTATTTT. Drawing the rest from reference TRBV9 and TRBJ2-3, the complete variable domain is DSGVTQTPKHLITATGQRVTLRCSPRSGDLSVYWYQQSLDQGLQFLIQYYNGEERAKGNILERFSAQQFPDLHSELNLSSLELGDSALYFCASSALAGTSTDTQYFGPGTRLTVL.

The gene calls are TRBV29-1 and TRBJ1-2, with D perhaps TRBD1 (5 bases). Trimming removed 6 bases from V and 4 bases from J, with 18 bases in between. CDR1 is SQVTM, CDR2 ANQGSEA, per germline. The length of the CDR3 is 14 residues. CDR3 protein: CSVPRDGLSYGYTF. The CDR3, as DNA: TGCAGCGTCCCCCGGGACGGACTCTCCTATGGCTACACCTTC.

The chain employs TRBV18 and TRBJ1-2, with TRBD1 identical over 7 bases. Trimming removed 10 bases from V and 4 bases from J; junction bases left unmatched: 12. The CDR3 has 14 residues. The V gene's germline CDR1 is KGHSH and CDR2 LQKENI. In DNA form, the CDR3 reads TGTGCCACCCGGAGACAGGGCCCCCTCTATGGCTACACCTTC. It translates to CATRRQGPLYGYTF.

CDR3 coding DNA: TGTGCCACCAGCAGAGATTTGGGAGGAAACACCATATATTTT. This codes for CATSRDLGGNTIYF. The chain combines TRBV15 with TRBJ1-3; D ambiguous. Looked up from germline, CDR1 is LNHNV and CDR2 is YYDKDF (reference sequence). V was shortened by 0 bases and J by 4 bases, with 7 bases between the two germline ends. The CDR3 runs to 14 residues.

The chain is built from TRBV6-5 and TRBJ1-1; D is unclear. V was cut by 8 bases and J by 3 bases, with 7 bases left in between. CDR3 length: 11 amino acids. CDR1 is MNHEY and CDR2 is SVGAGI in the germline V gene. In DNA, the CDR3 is TGTGCCAGCTACGGATACACTGAAGCTTTCTTT. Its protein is CASYGYTEAFF.

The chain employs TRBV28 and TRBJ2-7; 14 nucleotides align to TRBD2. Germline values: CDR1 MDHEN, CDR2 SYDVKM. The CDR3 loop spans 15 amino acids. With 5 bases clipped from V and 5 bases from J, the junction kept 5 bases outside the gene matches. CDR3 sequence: CASSPWGLAGDEQYF. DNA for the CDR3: TGTGCCAGCAGTCCTTGGGGACTAGCGGGAGACGAGCAGTACTTC.

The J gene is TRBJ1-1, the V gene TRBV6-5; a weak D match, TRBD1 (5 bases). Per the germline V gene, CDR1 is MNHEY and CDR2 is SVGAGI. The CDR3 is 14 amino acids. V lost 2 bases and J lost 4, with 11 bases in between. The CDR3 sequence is CASSYPGGTTEAFF. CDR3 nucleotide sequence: TGTGCCAGCAGTTACCCGGGGGGGACCACTGAAGCTTTCTTT.

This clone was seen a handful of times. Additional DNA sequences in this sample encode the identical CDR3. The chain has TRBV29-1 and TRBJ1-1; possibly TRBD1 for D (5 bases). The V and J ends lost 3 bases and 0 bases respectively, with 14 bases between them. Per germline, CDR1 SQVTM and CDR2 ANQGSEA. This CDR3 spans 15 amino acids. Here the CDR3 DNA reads TGCAGCGTTGACTCGGGGTGGGGGATGAACACTGAAGCTTTCTTT. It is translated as CSVDSGWGMNTEAFF.